This T cell receptor (beta chain) originates from a study of blood T cell repertoires in COVID-19. Across the study: The samples span acute and convalescent COVID-19 from the United States, Italy and Spain. Nucleic acid was either cDNA or gDNA, and it came from T cells, B-cell-depleted T cells, or PBMCs.

This clone showed up just once. In the source study's methods: Estimation of nucleated cell counts was performed using reference gene primer amplification. TCRdb keeps only in-frame clones here, not all; method: immunoSEQ multiplex PCR. For V, J and clone size, that table is used; D and trimming come from the DNA. The repertoire holds 65,000 to 80,000 clones, with about nine tenths as singletons. Trimming took 5 bases from V and 5 from J; bases not matched to a gene: 14. Germline-derived CDR1 and CDR2 are SGHTA and FQGNSA. The CDR3 has 17 amino acids. The sequence came from a young man with acute or convalescent COVID-19. The sample taken for sequencing was peripheral blood. The V call is TRBV7-2, the J call TRBJ1-5, with TRBD1 identical over 8 bases. CDR3 bases: TGTGCCAGCAGCCTCCGAACAGGGGGGAATGGGCATCAGCCCCAGCATTTT. Protein: CASSLRTGGNGHQPQHF.